This TCR beta chain was identified in a study of CD8+CD57+ T cells in acquired aplastic anemia (dated by TCRdb to the late 2010s). In the study overall: Extracted DNA from sorted CD4+ and CD8+ cells averaged approximately 3.4 ug, ranging from roughly 0.17 to 27.4 ug.

About this clonotype: Its target antigen remains unknown. Base qualities are not at hand, and no much larger clone is one base apart.

The paper as a whole reports these results and caveats: Twenty-nine CD8+ CDR3 sequences were found in both patients and controls but appeared to be highly expressed in patients and within the immunodominant clones of the patients. Patients and healthy controls showed no significant difference in CD8+ Simpson's diversity (P=0.060).

Genomic DNA served as template for TCR beta VDJ combination and CDR3 sequence profiling. TCR repertoire sequencing was run on an Illumina HiSeq 2000. The source study handled its data this way. Repertoires were assessed using TRBV/TRBJ rearrangement plots, CDR3 size and DJ length profiles, and Simpson's diversity index. Whichever DNA sequence was most abundant in the deep sequencing data was defined as the immunodominant clone. CDR3 amino acid sequences were checked for sharing between subjects and were compared against published repertoires and the VDJdb database. The public sequencing data were trimmed at Q25 with fastp and processed into clonotypes with MiXCR by TCRdb, which kept only in-frame beta chains. Rows matching on CDR3 protein sequence are summarized as one entry with the most common DNA and genes. TCRdb's processing, not the authors', yielded these V and J calls. The sample table records 150,000 to 200,000 distinct CDR3 sequences; roughly 64% of these occur just once. Together, the top ten hold approximately 44% of the sample.

In this study, sorted CD4+ and CD8+ T cells from the blood of healthy subjects and of severe aplastic anemia patients had their TCR repertoires deep-sequenced. Ficoll-Paque density gradient centrifugation was used to isolate peripheral blood mononuclear cells. CD4+ and CD8+ T cells were sorted by FACS or magnetic beads before DNA extraction. The CDR3 runs 14 amino acids, cysteine and phenylalanine included. Of all the DNA, just the CDR3 is kept, 42 bases in frame from base 1. CDR1 SNHLY and CDR2 FYNNEI were looked up in the germline V gene. Here V drops 4 bases and J drops 4 bases, and the junction holds 6 bases not matched to any gene.

This clonotype originated in a human donor with severe aplastic anemia or a healthy control (not recorded which). Material for sequencing was sorted CD4+, CD8+, or CD8+CD57+ T cells (not recorded which) from PBMCs. Recombination linked TRBV2 to TRBJ1-1; 7 middle bases align to TRBD1. CDR3 loop: CASSAGQIPTEAFF. Read as DNA, the sequence is TGTGCCAGCAGTGCGGGACAGATTCCCACTGAAGCTTTCTTT. Beyond the CDR3, the reference TRBV2 and TRBJ1-1 genes provide the residues; the full variable domain reads: EPEVTQTPSHQVTQMGQEVILRCVPISNHLYFYWYRQILGQKVEFLVSFYNNEISEKSEIFDDQFSVERPDGSNFTLKIRSTKLEDSAMYFCASSAGQIPTEAFFGQGTRLTVV.